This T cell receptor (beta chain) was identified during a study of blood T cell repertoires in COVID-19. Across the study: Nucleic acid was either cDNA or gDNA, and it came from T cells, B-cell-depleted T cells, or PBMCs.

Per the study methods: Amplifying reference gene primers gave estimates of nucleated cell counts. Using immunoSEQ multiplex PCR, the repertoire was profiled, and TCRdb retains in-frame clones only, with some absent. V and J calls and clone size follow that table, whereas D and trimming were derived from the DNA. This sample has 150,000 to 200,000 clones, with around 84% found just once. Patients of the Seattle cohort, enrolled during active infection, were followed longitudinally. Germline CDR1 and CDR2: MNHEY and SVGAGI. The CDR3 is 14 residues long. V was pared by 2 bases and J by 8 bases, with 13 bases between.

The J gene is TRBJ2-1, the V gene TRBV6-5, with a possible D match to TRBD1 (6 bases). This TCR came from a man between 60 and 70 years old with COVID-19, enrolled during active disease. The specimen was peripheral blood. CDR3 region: CASSYRGSVHEQFF. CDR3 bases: TGTGCCAGCAGTTACAGGGGGAGTGTGCATGAGCAGTTCTTC.